This entry is about one T cell receptor beta chain. Its antigen is currently not known. Per-base quality was not reported, and no clone a single base away is much larger than it. From the cysteine through the phenylalanine, the CDR3 covers 15 amino acids. Kept here is only the CDR3 DNA, which spans 45 bases and is read in frame from base 1. CDR1 and CDR2, per the germline V gene, are KGHSH and LQKENI. The V end gives up 0 bases and the J end 4 bases, leaving 5 bases in the junction not matched to a gene. TCRbeta libraries were sequenced on an Illumina MiSeq, and an average of about 42,000 productive templates per sample was obtained. The immunoSEQ assay, which uses multiplex PCR amplification, was used to generate TCRbeta CDR3 libraries. Per the authors' processing: Repertoire diversity was computed as previously defined, with values near 0 indicating extremely monoclonal samples. The source is immuneACCESS, and TCRdb retained only in-frame sequences with V and J called. Part of the clones is not carried over; for the studies checked, unresolved V genes explain less than half of this, and the remainder is unexplained. V and J calls and clone size are as listed in that table; D and trimming were resolved from the DNA. The sample table shows 10,000 or so clones, and 88% are seen once. Approximately 81% of the sample comes from the top ten.

These data come from a study of STAT3 mutations in large granular lymphocyte leukemia (dated by TCRdb to the late 2010s). In the study overall: Canonical activating STAT3 mutations were detected in roughly half of the longitudinally sequenced T-LGLL patients. More than half of T-LGLL patients received one or more immunosuppressive therapy regimens, with hematologic response in less than 50% of those treated. Serial deep sequencing of TCRbeta CDR3 and STAT3 was performed in patients with T-cell large granular lymphocyte leukemia to reconstruct clonal hierarchy and dynamics. Two patients with natural killer LGL leukemia were also sequenced longitudinally as controls within the study. From an initial cohort of fewer than 250 LGL patients, roughly 20 representative T-LGLL cases were picked for longitudinal TCRbeta and STAT3 sequencing. On average, sequencing was done at 3 to 4 time points per patient, with the number of samplings ranging from 2 to 8.

DNA was extracted from blood mononuclear cells, with the same DNA used for both TCR and STAT3 sequencing. Overall study outcomes, separate from this receptor: Because no samples were available when a clone first appeared, clonal expansion had to be inferred from samplings taken at other points. At least one immunodominant TCRbeta clonotype was present in every T-LGLL patient, and multiple immunodominant subclonotypes appeared in about half of the T-LGLL patients. In several patients, dominant TCR clone burden exceeded STAT3 mutant burden, suggesting STAT3 mutation arose secondarily within a pre-expanded clone. Since codominant clonotypes persisted in some patients, a small but highly pathogenic clone may have gone undetected. Linking therapy response to changes in TCR clonal burden was complicated by variable intervals between samplings and by differing treatment regimens. TCR clonotype switching after therapy was observed in about 35% of the 18 patients, and all newly emerging clones were found to be STAT3 wild type.

The receptor chain draws on TRBV18 and TRBJ1-1; 7 central nucleotides agree with TRBD1. The receptor comes from an elderly man with T-cell large granular lymphocyte leukemia. Some clones in this sample may be carry-over from other donors' samples. The age is the age at diagnosis. Sequencing input: peripheral blood mononuclear cells. In nucleotides, the sequence is TGTGCCAGCTCACCACCGAACAGGGGCAGCACTGAAGCTTTCTTT. It is translated as CASSPPNRGSTEAFF.